These 21 T cell receptor beta chains were sequenced from one sample in a study of cytomegalovirus exposure and HLA in healthy donors. Both 60 Vbeta primers and 13 Jbeta primers went into the PCR. Produced via immunoSEQ multiplex PCR; TCRdb's table is partial and in-frame only. The data show roughly 160,000 clones, 75% to 80% seen once. Material for sequencing was PBMCs. These receptors all stem from a man aged 50 or older in good health and CMV-seropositive.

The rearrangement links TRBV5-1 to TRBJ2-2; 11 bases agree with TRBD1. The CDR3 has 16 amino acids. V was pared by 4 bases and J by 6 bases, with 8 bases of the junction left unmatched. CDR1 and CDR2 (germline): SGHRS, YFSETQ. The CDR3: CASSVMPGQGAGELFF. The CDR3 DNA is TGCGCCAGCAGCGTGATGCCGGGACAGGGGGCCGGGGAGCTGTTTTTT.

Only a few counts were recorded for this clone. V usage is TRBV6-5 and J usage is TRBJ1-1; no clear D. The length of the CDR3 is 13 residues. The V and J ends lost 0 bases and 4 bases respectively, with 6 bases between them. Germline V gene lookup returns CDR1 MNHEY and CDR2 SVGAGI. The DNA for the CDR3 is TGTGCCAGCAGTTACTCTAGTGCCACTGAAGCTTTCTTT. Amino acids: CASSYSSATEAFF.

V and J are TRBV28 and TRBJ2-2; 12 positions match TRBD2. The V gene end was trimmed by 8 bases and the J gene end by 4 bases; junction bases not matched to a gene: 5. This CDR3 has 15 amino acids. CDR1 and CDR2 from the germline V gene are MDHEN and SYDVKM. The DNA of the CDR3 is TGTGCCAGCGGACCGGGACTAGCGGGCACCGGGGAGCTGTTTTTT. Its translation is CASGPGLAGTGELFF.

This rearrangement joins TRBV6-4 to TRBJ1-6, with TRBD1 as a possible D gene (5 bases). V lost 2 bases, J lost 7 bases, and 12 bases lay in between. The length of the CDR3 is 15 residues. The germline V gene encodes CDR1 MRHNA and CDR2 SNTAGT. CDR3 nucleotide sequence: TGTGCCAGCAGTGACAGGGCAGGGCTCAATTCACCCCTCCACTTT. Translated: CASSDRAGLNSPLHF.

The chain employs TRBV7-9 and TRBJ2-7; 8 nucleotides match TRBD1. The ends lost 3 bases at V and 0 bases at J; junction bases unmatched: 4. The germline V gene encodes CDR1 SEHNR and CDR2 FQNEAQ (reference sequence). The CDR3 contains 15 residues. In DNA, the CDR3 is TGTGCCAGCAGCTTGCAGGGGGCTAGCTCCTACGAGCAGTACTTC. This encodes CASSLQGASSYEQYF. Together with reference TRBV7-9 and TRBJ2-7, the CDR3 gives the full variable domain: DTGVSQNPRHKITKRGQNVTFRCDPISEHNRLYWYRQTLGQGPEFLTYFQNEAQLEKSRLLSDRFSAERPKGSFSTLEIQRTEQGDSAMYLCASSLQGASSYEQYFGPGTRLTVT.

V is TRBV6-5 and J is TRBJ1-1; no clear D. This CDR3 spans 13 amino acids. The V gene's germline CDR1 is MNHEY and CDR2 SVGAGI. Trimming removed 10 bases from V and 0 bases from J, with 12 bases in between. CDR3 loop: CATAGRVNTEAFF. Here the CDR3 DNA reads TGTGCCACCGCCGGGAGGGTGAACACTGAAGCTTTCTTT.

The chain couples TRBV6-6 to TRBJ2-7, with a possible D match to TRBD1 (5 bases). CDR3 length equals 15 residues. Germline V lookup: CDR1 MNHNY, CDR2 SVGAGI (reference sequence). Trimming stripped 4 bases from V and 6 bases from J, with 19 bases between. This CDR3 reads CASSSLQGPRGEQYV. The CDR3 DNA sequence: TGTGCCAGCAGTTCTCTTCAGGGCCCTAGGGGCGAGCAGTACGTC.

The chain links TRBV28 to TRBJ2-7; TRBD1 matches 8 bases. V gave up 3 bases and J gave up 12 bases; unmatched junction bases: 7. Germline V CDR1 and CDR2: MDHEN, SYDVKM. This CDR3 is 12 amino acids long. CDR3 DNA sequence: TGTGCCAGCAGTTTGGGGACCGGGACAGGGTACTTC. Its translation is CASSLGTGTGYF. The whole variable domain, filled in from reference TRBV28 and TRBJ2-7, reads DVKVTQSSRYLVKRTGEKVFLECVQDMDHENMFWYRQDPGLGLRLIYFSYDVKMKEKGDIPEGYSVSREKKERFSLILESASTNQTSMYLCASSLGTGTGYFGPGTRLTVT.

The chain carries TRBV4-1 and TRBJ1-5, with D tentatively TRBD1 (6 bases). The CDR3 totals 16 residues. From germline, CDR1 is MGHRA and CDR2 YSYEKL. V lost 3 bases to trimming and J lost 4 bases, with 16 bases between them. Written as DNA, the CDR3 is TGCGCCAGCAGCCACCCCGGACAGAACCCTAATCAGCCCCAGCATTTT. The encoded protein is CASSHPGQNPNQPQHF.

The chain has TRBV15 and TRBJ2-7; 7 nucleotides match TRBD1. Germline V lookup: CDR1 LNHNV, CDR2 YYDKDF (reference sequence). V gave up 1 base and J gave up 6 bases; unmatched junction bases: 6. This CDR3 contains 14 residues. CDR3 loop: CATSRGPTGLEQYV. Written as DNA, the CDR3 is TGTGCCACCAGCAGAGGTCCGACAGGGCTCGAGCAGTACGTC.

In this sample, this clone turned up once. The genes are TRBV5-6 and TRBJ2-3, with 8 bases fitting TRBD2. The CDR3 sequence is 18 residues long. The trim removed 0 bases at V and 0 bases at J, leaving 9 bases unmatched. The V gene's germline CDR1 is SGHDT and CDR2 YYEEEE. The CDR3 protein is CASSLVGTSLTSTDTQYF. The CDR3 DNA is TGTGCCAGCAGCTTGGTCGGGACTAGTCTAACGAGCACAGATACGCAGTATTTT.

This clone was found once. The J gene is TRBJ2-3, the V gene TRBV5-1, with 11 bases lining up with TRBD2. This CDR3 has 18 residues. V shed 4 bases and J 1 base; nucleotides not matched to a gene: 11. CDR1 SGHRS and CDR2 YFSETQ come from the germline V gene. The CDR3 nucleotides read TGCGCCAGCAGCCTCGGGACTAGCGGCCCGTGGGGCACAGATACGCAGTATTTT. It codes for CASSLGTSGPWGTDTQYF.

In its sample, this clone was seen many times. This rearrangement joins TRBV4-1 to TRBJ1-1; D gene unclear. CDR3 length: 14 amino acids. Germline V gene data show CDR1 as MGHRA and CDR2 as YSYEKL. Between the trimmed V and J ends, which lost 5 bases and 1 base, there was a span of 11 bases. The CDR3 coding sequence is TGCGCCAGCAGCGGGCCCCTAAAGAACACTGAAGCTTTCTTT. Translation gives CASSGPLKNTEAFF.

The chain is built from TRBV7-8 and TRBJ1-6; the D gene is possibly TRBD1 (6 bases). This CDR3 has 14 amino acids. CDR1 is SGHVS and CDR2 is FQNEAQ in the germline V gene. V shed 1 base and J shed 10 bases, with 11 bases lying between them. The CDR3 region has the DNA TGTGCCAGCAGCTTAGGGACAGTCCGGTCACCCCTCCACTTT. Translated, it gives CASSLGTVRSPLHF.

Turning to this clone: Different DNA sequences within this sample yield the same CDR3. This chain joins TRBV7-2 and TRBJ1-1; D call uncertain. CDR3 length equals 13 residues. The V end was cut by 1 base, the J end by 2 bases, with 5 bases between. Germline V gene lookup returns CDR1 SGHTA and CDR2 FQGNSA. The CDR3 coding sequence is TGTGCCAGCAGCTTAGGACAAAACACTGAAGCTTTCTTT. It specifies CASSLGQNTEAFF.

The chain employs TRBV28 and TRBJ1-2; TRBD1 is a possible D gene (5 bases). The CDR3 contains 15 residues. V lost 1 base and J lost 4, with 13 bases in between. Germline CDR1 and CDR2: MDHEN and SYDVKM. The CDR3 DNA sequence: TGTGCCAGCAGTTTATCAGGGTCTCTAGGCTATGGCTACACCTTC. The encoded protein is CASSLSGSLGYGYTF.

This sequence joins TRBV10-2 and TRBJ2-7; D might be TRBD1 (6 bases). Trimming took 8 bases from V and 3 from J, leaving 20 bases between them. This CDR3 region has 15 residues. Germline values: CDR1 WSHSY, CDR2 SAAADI. The CDR3 DNA reads TGCGCCAGCGAAGACAGGCAGAACGGGCTCTACGAGCAGTACGTC. It specifies CASEDRQNGLYEQYV.

The V and J genes are TRBV7-2 and TRBJ1-2, with unresolved D. The CDR3 sequence is 14 residues long. V lost 0 bases to trimming and J lost 4 bases, with 9 bases between them. CDR1 and CDR2 (germline): SGHTA, FQGNSA. The CDR3 spells CASSLAHSVYGYTF. The DNA for the CDR3 is TGTGCCAGCAGCTTAGCCCACAGTGTCTATGGCTACACCTTC. Filled out from reference TRBV7-2 and TRBJ1-2, the complete variable domain reads GAGVSQSPSNKVTEKGKDVELRCDPISGHTALYWYRQSLGQGLEFLIYFQGNSAPDKSGLPSDRFSAERTGGSVSTLTIQRTQQEDSAVYLCASSLAHSVYGYTFGSGTRLTVV.

This clone was seen a handful of times. V and J are TRBV9 and TRBJ2-1, with 7 bases matching TRBD2. From germline, CDR1 is SGDLS and CDR2 YYNGEE. CDR3 size: 17 residues. J gave up 4 bases and V 4 bases, and 14 bases lay outside the gene matches. CDR3 sequence (DNA): TGTGCCAGCAGCCCCTCAGGTCAATACGGGGGGTACAATGAGCAGTTCTTC. Translated: CASSPSGQYGGYNEQFF.

Here the CDR3 DNA reads TGCGCCAGCAGCTTGGGTTCCAGGGGTAGCTATGGCTACACCTTC. This codes for CASSLGSRGSYGYTF. This chain links TRBV5-1 with TRBJ1-2, with a possible D match to TRBD1 (6 bases). V lost 0 bases, J lost 4 bases, and 13 bases lay in between. This CDR3 is built from 15 residues. The germline gives CDR1 SGHRS, CDR2 YFSETQ. The full variable domain, its missing parts supplied by reference TRBV5-1 and TRBJ1-2, is KAGVTQTPRYLIKTRGQQVTLSCSPISGHRSVSWYQQTPGQGLQFLFEYFSETQRNKGNFPGRFSGRQFSNSRSEMNVSTLELGDSALYLCASSLGSRGSYGYTFGSGTRLTVV.

The chain joins TRBV4-1 to TRBJ2-1, with D possibly being TRBD2 (5 bases). V lost 0 bases and J 0 bases, leaving 12 bases between the germline ends. Germline values: CDR1 MGHRA, CDR2 YSYEKL. The CDR3 is 17 amino acids. The CDR3 region is CASSQDRRTVSYNEQFF. DNA of the CDR3: TGCGCCAGCAGCCAAGATCGTCGGACTGTCTCCTACAATGAGCAGTTCTTC.